This T cell receptor (beta chain) is drawn from a study of regulatory T cells in long-lasting Graves disease. For the study at large: Persistence in Graves' disease required over 5 years of antithyroid drugs plus positive TSH receptor antibodies.

General study results and limits: Under persistent disease, TRBV28, TRBJ1-2 and TRBJ2-5 were used preferentially. Sharing of public clonotypes was greater in persistent patients (approximately 2,700) than in new patients (966).

Unmatched junction bases numbered 17, after V lost 6 bases and J lost 5 bases. CDR3 length: 18 amino acids. Germline CDR1 and CDR2: LNHDA and SQIVND (reference sequence). Construction of TCR beta libraries relied on iRepertoire HTBI primers and on Arm-PCR targeting CDR3 regions. TCRdb called the multiplex PCR reads again in MiXCR, with one record for every CDR3 protein. Seen here are fewer than 400,000 distinct CDR3 sequences, roughly 20% observed once, and the top ten hold less than 25%. Time point meaning: persistent/refractory GD, antithyroid drugs over 5 years with positive TRAb. PBMC-derived RNA was used for the TCR library. A remark on this clonotype: Its antigen is currently unknown.

The V call is TRBV19, the J call TRBJ2-7; 12 positions match TRBD2. Sequencing used peripheral blood mononuclear cells (PBMCs), obtained when the disease was refractory, from a patient treated with antithyroid drugs. This TCR came from a female donor with Graves disease. The CDR3 spells CASRPSLGLAGGTHEQYF. The CDR3, as DNA: TGTGCCAGTAGACCCTCCTTGGGGCTAGCGGGAGGGACCCACGAGCAGTACTTC.